Below, one T cell receptor beta chain is given with its context. How the authors handled the data: Quantification of nucleated cells was approximated via reference gene primer amplification. The table came from immunoSEQ multiplex PCR; TCRdb's copy has only in-frame clones and leaves some out. Clone size and V and J calls were adopted from that table, with D and trimming inferred from the DNA. This sample has 100,000 to 150,000 clones, with about 86% found just once. These data are taken from a study of blood T cell repertoires in COVID-19. On the study more broadly: Sources were T cells, B-cell-depleted T cells, or PBMCs; the material itself was cDNA or gDNA.

The germline CDR1 and CDR2 sequences are SGHDN and FVKESK. The ends lost 0 bases at V and 9 bases at J; junction bases unmatched: 14. This CDR3 is 18 amino acids long. Categorization into cohorts depended on clinical history that participants reported. Recovered participants had two consecutive negative NP/OP PCR tests, healthcare professional clearance, or symptom resolution. The clonotype originates from a woman aged 45-60 years who had recovered from COVID-19. The genes are TRBV14 and TRBJ2-1; TRBD2 matches at 10 bases. The specimen sequenced was PBMCs or T cells enriched from blood (not recorded which). This chain's CDR3 is CASSQESERGGLHGEQFF. The CDR3 nucleotides read TGTGCCAGCAGCCAAGAATCGGAGCGGGGGGGACTCCACGGTGAGCAGTTCTTC.